This T cell receptor (beta chain) stems from a study of T cell responses to AZD1222 COVID-19 vaccine. The study's findings and limits: An increase in Spike-specific TCR breadth and depth was observed after two AZD1222 doses. Clonal diversity was possibly underestimated; the donors were predominantly white British and more often female.

Clones were sequenced by immunoSEQ multiplex PCR, and TCRdb holds only the in-frame ones, with some missing. Altogether 25,000 to 35,000 clones are present, more than 85% being singletons, with the ten largest covering over 8%. Points on this clone: What it binds is not known.

Germline V gene lookup returns CDR1 LGHDT and CDR2 YNNKEL (reference sequence). The J segment lost 5 bases and the V segment lost 2 bases, leaving 5 bases of the junction unmatched. CDR3 length equals 14 residues. The chain employs TRBV3-1 (or the pseudogene TRBV3-2) and TRBJ1-2; 7 bases agree with TRBD1. This receptor was obtained from an adult in good health. Material: peripheral blood, obtained on day 0 of AZD1222 vaccination. The CDR3 bases are TGTGCCAGCAGCCAAAAAGGGGACAGTTATGGCTACACCTTC. It yields the protein CASSQKGDSYGYTF.